The 13 T cell receptor beta chains below come from one sample, sequenced in a study of blood T cell repertoires in COVID-19. Libraries were prepared by immunoSEQ multiplex PCR; TCRdb keeps only in-frame clonotypes and omits some of them. The sample records roughly 75,000 clones, 75% to 90% being singletons. The sequenced material came from peripheral blood. The receptors originated from a middle-aged man with COVID-19, enrolled during active disease.

This rearrangement joins TRBV21-1 to TRBJ1-5. TRBV21-1 is a pseudogene locus. The CDR3 spans 14 residues. The CDR3 region is CASSAEEGNQPQHF. DNA for the CDR3: TGTGCCAGCAGCGCAGAGGAAGGCAATCAGCCCCAGCATTTT.

The chain carries TRBV7-9 and TRBJ2-5; 8 nucleotides match TRBD2. J was trimmed by 4 bases and V by 5 bases; bases with no gene match: 12. This CDR3 spans 16 amino acids. The germline V gene encodes CDR1 SEHNR and CDR2 FQNEAQ (reference sequence). The CDR3 coding sequence is TGTGCCAGCAGCCAAGCGGGAGCCGGGGTACGAGAGACCCAGTACTTC. Translation gives CASSQAGAGVRETQYF.

In nucleotides, the CDR3 is TGCGCCAGCAGCTTGGCCGGGCTAGCGGGAGTTGAGACCCAGTACTTC. It yields the protein CASSLAGLAGVETQYF. The chain is built from TRBV5-1 and TRBJ2-5; TRBD2 aligns across 10 bases. The V and J ends lost 0 bases and 5 bases, in that order; junction bases with no gene match: 7. This CDR3 is built from 16 residues. Germline-derived CDR1 and CDR2 are SGHRS and YFSETQ.

The chain has TRBV28 and TRBJ1-5, with D tentatively TRBD1 (6 bases). In germline, CDR1 is MDHEN, CDR2 SYDVKM. V was trimmed by 8 bases and J by 4 bases, leaving 18 bases between them. CDR3 length equals 15 residues. CDR3 sequence reads: CASSARRGFNQPQHF. For the CDR3, the DNA is TGTGCCAGCTCCGCTCGCAGGGGATTTAATCAGCCCCAGCATTTT.

The rearrangement joins TRBV27 to TRBJ2-1; 9 nucleotides align to TRBD1. Germline CDR1 and CDR2: MNHEY and SMNVEV (reference sequence). V gave up 6 bases and J gave up 3 bases; unmatched junction bases: 9. The CDR3 is made up of 16 amino acids. CDR3 sequence reads: CASRRTGALSYNEQFF. CDR3 nucleotide sequence: TGTGCCAGCAGGCGGACAGGGGCCTTGAGCTACAATGAGCAGTTCTTC.

The chain has TRBV7-2 and TRBJ1-1; D is ambiguous. The CDR3 is 12 amino acids. Trimming removed 6 bases from V and 1 base from J, with 6 bases in between. Germline V gene data show CDR1 as SGHTA and CDR2 as FQGNSA. The CDR3 DNA is TGTGCCAGCAGGCGTAGGAACACTGAAGCTTTCTTT. Its translation: CASRRRNTEAFF. The complete variable domain, with remaining parts taken from reference TRBV7-2 and TRBJ1-1, reads GAGVSQSPSNKVTEKGKDVELRCDPISGHTALYWYRQSLGQGLEFLIYFQGNSAPDKSGLPSDRFSAERTGGSVSTLTIQRTQQEDSAVYLCASRRRNTEAFFGQGTRLTVV.

The V call is TRBV6-5, the J call TRBJ2-7, with TRBD1 matching over 7 bases. This CDR3 is 14 amino acids long. The J segment lost 3 bases and the V segment lost 6 bases, leaving 8 bases of the junction unmatched. The germline V gene has CDR1 MNHEY and CDR2 SVGAGI. In nucleotides, the CDR3 is TGTGCCAGCAGCCTGCGCACAGGGGACTACGAGCAGTACTTC. Amino acid sequence: CASSLRTGDYEQYF.

The V gene is TRBV5-8, the J gene TRBJ1-2; possible D gene TRBD1, 5 bases. The CDR3 runs to 15 residues. Trimming took off 0 bases at V and 4 bases at J, with 13 bases between the two ends. The germline gives CDR1 SGHTS, CDR2 YDEGEE. For the CDR3, the DNA is TGTGCCAGCAGCTTGGATGGAGGGGCCGGCTATGGCTACACCTTC. Translating it yields CASSLDGGAGYGYTF.

The chain employs TRBV10-3 and TRBJ2-7, with 8 bases fitting TRBD2. Germline assignment: CDR1 ENHRY and CDR2 SYGVKD. Trimming removed 2 bases from V and 3 bases from J; junction bases left unmatched: 6. The CDR3 has 15 residues. The CDR3 region has the DNA TGTGCCATCAGTGAGGGGCTAGCGGGTCTCTACGAGCAGTACTTC. The encoded protein is CAISEGLAGLYEQYF.

The rearrangement joins TRBV2 to TRBJ2-3, with 9 bases that match TRBD1. CDR3 length equals 14 residues. Germline CDR1 SNHLY, CDR2 FYNNEI. The V gene end was trimmed by 4 bases and the J gene end by 6 bases; junction bases not matched to a gene: 5. In DNA, the CDR3 is TGTGCCAGCAGTGCTGACAGGGGGTCGGATACGCAGTATTTT. Its translation: CASSADRGSDTQYF.

The chain links TRBV7-9 to TRBJ2-7; TRBD2 matches 7 bases. V was pared by 6 bases and J by 2 bases, with 10 bases of the junction left unmatched. The CDR3 is 15 residues long. The germline V gene encodes CDR1 SEHNR and CDR2 FQNEAQ (reference sequence). The CDR3 sequence: CASSKSLADTYEQYF. The CDR3 DNA sequence: TGTGCCAGCAGTAAATCCCTAGCGGATACCTACGAGCAGTACTTC.

The chain couples TRBV6-2 or TRBV6-3 to TRBJ1-2; 11 positions match TRBD1. After removal of 6 bases from V and 7 bases from J, the junction contained 7 bases not matched to a gene. This CDR3 has 14 residues. Germline lookup yields CDR1 MNHEY and CDR2 SVGEGT. This CDR3 reads CASSGTGGRSGYTF. The CDR3 region has the DNA TGTGCCAGCAGCGGGACAGGGGGTCGAAGTGGCTACACCTTC.

Notes on this clone: An end of the junction differs from the germline gene, which may be a read error. The CDR3 DNA reads as TGCGCCAGCAGCCCCTACGCCTCAATCTCCTCCGAGCAGTACTTC. Its protein is CASSPYASISSEQYF. The chain has TRBV5-1 and TRBJ2-7, with no clear D. This CDR3 is 15 amino acids long. Germline-derived CDR1 and CDR2 are SGHRS and YFSETQ.